The T cell receptor beta chain described here comes from a study of blood T cell repertoires in COVID-19. Germline CDR1 and CDR2: SEHNR and FQNEAQ (reference sequence). This CDR3 region has 14 residues. Trimming stripped 7 bases from V and 8 bases from J, with 20 bases between. In the authors' methods: Estimation of nucleated cell counts relied on the amplification of reference gene primers. Assay: immunoSEQ multiplex PCR; the TCRdb copy retains only in-frame clones and omits some. D and trimming come from the DNA, and the V and J calls and clone size come from that table. The table records 100,000 to 150,000 clones, about 81% of them present only once. One Seattle source followed patients from active infection through their disease course.

Input material: peripheral blood. The clonotype was recovered from a man in his thirties or forties with COVID-19, enrolled during active disease. The chain has TRBV7-9 and TRBJ1-2; tentative D call: TRBD1 (6 bases). The CDR3 is CASTQTLGARGYTF. CDR3 coding DNA: TGTGCCAGCACCCAAACTCTGGGGGCGAGAGGCTACACCTTC.